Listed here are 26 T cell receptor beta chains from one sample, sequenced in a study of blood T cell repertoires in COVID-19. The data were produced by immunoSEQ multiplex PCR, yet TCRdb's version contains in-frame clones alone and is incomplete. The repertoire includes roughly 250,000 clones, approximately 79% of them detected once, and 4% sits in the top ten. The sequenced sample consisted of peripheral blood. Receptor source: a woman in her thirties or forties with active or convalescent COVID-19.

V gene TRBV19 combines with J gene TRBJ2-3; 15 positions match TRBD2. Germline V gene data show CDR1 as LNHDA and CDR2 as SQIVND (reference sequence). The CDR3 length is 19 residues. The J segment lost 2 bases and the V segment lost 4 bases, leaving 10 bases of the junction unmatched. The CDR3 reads CASSRGLAGGLRATDTQYF. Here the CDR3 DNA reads TGTGCCAGTAGTAGGGGACTAGCGGGGGGACTACGGGCCACAGATACGCAGTATTTT.

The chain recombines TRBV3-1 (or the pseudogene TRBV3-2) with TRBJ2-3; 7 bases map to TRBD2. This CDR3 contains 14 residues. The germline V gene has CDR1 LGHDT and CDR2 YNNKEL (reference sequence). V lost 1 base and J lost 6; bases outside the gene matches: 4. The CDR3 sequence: CASSQGLAPDTQYF. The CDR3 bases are TGTGCCAGCAGCCAAGGACTAGCTCCCGATACGCAGTATTTT.

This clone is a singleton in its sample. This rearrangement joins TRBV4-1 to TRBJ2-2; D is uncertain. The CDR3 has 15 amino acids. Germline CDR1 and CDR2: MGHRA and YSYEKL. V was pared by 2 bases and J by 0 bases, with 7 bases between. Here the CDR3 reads CASSQLTTNTGELFF. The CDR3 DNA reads TGCGCCAGCAGCCAACTAACTACGAACACCGGGGAGCTGTTTTTT.

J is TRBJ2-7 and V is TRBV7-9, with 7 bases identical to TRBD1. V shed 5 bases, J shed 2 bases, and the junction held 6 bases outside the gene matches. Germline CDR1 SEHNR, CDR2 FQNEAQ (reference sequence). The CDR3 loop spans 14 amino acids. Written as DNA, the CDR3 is TGTGCCAGCAGCGGACGGGACAGAGCCTACGAGCAGTACTTC. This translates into CASSGRDRAYEQYF. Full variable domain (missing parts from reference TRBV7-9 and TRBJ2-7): DTGVSQNPRHKITKRGQNVTFRCDPISEHNRLYWYRQTLGQGPEFLTYFQNEAQLEKSRLLSDRFSAERPKGSFSTLEIQRTEQGDSAMYLCASSGRDRAYEQYFGPGTRLTVT.

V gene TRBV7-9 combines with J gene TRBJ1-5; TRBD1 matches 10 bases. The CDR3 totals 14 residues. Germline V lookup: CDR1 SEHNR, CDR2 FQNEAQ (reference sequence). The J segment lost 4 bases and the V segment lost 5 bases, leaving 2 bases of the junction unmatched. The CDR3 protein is CASSRDRGNQPQHF. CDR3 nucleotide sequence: TGTGCCAGCAGCCGGGACAGGGGTAATCAGCCCCAGCATTTT.

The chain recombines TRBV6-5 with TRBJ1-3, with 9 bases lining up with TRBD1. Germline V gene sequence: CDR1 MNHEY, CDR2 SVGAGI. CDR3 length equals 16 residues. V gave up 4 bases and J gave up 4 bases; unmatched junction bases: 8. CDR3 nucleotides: TGTGCCAGCAGTTTTTCACTGGACAGGGGAGGAAACACCATATATTTT. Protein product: CASSFSLDRGGNTIYF.

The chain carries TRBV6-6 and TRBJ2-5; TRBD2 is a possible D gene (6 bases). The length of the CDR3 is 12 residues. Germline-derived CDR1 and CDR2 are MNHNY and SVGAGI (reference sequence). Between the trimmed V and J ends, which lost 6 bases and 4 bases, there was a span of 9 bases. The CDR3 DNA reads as TGTGCCAGCAGGTCTAGCGTAGAGACCCAGTACTTC. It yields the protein CASRSSVETQYF.

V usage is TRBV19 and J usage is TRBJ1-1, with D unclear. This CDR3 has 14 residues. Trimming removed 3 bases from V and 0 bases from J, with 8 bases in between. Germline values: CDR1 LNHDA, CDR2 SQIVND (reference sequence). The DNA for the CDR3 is TGTGCCAGTAGTATGACAACTCTGAACACTGAAGCTTTCTTT. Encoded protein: CASSMTTLNTEAFF.

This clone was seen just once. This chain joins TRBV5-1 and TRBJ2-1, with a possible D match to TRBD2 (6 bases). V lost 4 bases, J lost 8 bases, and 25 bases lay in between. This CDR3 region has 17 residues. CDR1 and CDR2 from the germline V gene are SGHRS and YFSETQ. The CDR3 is CASSLATGGLNIDEQFF. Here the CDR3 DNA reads TGCGCCAGCAGCCTGGCCACCGGGGGACTTAACATCGATGAGCAGTTCTTC.

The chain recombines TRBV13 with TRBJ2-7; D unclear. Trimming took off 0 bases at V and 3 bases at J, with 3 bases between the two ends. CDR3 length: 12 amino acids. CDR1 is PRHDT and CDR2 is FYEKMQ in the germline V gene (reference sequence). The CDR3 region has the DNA TGTGCCAGCAGCTTAGGGAGCTACGAGCAGTACGTC. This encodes CASSLGSYEQYV.

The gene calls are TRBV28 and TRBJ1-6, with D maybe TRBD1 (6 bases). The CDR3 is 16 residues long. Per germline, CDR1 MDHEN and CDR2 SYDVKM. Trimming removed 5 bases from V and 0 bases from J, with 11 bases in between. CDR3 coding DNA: TGTGCCAGCAGTACAACAGGGAGCTCCTATAATTCACCCCTCCACTTT. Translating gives CASSTTGSSYNSPLHF.

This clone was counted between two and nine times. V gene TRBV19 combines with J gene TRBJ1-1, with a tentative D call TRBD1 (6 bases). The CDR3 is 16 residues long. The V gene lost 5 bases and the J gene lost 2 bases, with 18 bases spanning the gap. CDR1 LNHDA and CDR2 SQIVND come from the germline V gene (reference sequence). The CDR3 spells CASSDLTHGGNTEAFF. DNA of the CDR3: TGTGCCAGTAGTGACCTAACCCATGGGGGCAACACTGAAGCTTTCTTT.

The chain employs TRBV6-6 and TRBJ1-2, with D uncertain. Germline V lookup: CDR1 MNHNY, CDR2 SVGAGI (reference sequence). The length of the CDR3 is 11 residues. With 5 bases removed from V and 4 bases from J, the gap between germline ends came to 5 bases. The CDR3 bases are TGTGCCAGCAGTCTAGTCTATGGCTACACCTTC. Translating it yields CASSLVYGYTF.

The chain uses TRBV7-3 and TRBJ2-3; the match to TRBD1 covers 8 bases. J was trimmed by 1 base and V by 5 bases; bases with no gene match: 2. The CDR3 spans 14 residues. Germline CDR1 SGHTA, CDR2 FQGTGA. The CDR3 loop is CASSPTGGTDTQYF. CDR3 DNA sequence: TGTGCCAGCAGCCCGACAGGGGGCACAGATACGCAGTATTTT.

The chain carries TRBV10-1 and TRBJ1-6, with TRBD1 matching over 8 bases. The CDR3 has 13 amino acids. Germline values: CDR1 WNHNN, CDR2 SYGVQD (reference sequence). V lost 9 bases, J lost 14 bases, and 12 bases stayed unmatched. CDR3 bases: TGCGCCAGGCGACAGGGGCCAGCTAAGTCCCTCCACTTT. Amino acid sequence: CARRQGPAKSLHF.

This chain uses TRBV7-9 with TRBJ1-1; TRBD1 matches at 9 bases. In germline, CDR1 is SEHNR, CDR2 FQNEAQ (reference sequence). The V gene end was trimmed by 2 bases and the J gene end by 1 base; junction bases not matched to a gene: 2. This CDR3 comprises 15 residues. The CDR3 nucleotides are TGTGCCAGCAGCTTAAGACAGGGGGGGAACACTGAAGCTTTCTTT. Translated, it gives CASSLRQGGNTEAFF.

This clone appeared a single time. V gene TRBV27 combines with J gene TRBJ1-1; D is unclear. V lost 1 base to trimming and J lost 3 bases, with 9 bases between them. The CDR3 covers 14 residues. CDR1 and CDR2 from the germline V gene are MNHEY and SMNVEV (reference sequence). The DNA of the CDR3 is TGTGCCAGCAGTTTATTTGGCGGCTACACTGAAGCTTTCTTT. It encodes CASSLFGGYTEAFF.

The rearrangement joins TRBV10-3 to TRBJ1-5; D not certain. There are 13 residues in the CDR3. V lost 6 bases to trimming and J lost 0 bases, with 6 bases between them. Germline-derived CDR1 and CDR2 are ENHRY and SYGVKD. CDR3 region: CAISGDSNQPQHF. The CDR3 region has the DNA TGTGCCATCAGCGGAGATAGCAATCAGCCCCAGCATTTT.

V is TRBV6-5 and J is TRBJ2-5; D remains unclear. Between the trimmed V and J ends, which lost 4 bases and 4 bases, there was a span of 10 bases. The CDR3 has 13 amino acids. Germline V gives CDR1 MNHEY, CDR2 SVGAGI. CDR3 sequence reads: CASSSPLGETQYF. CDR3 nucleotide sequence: TGTGCCAGCAGTTCCCCCCTCGGAGAGACCCAGTACTTC.

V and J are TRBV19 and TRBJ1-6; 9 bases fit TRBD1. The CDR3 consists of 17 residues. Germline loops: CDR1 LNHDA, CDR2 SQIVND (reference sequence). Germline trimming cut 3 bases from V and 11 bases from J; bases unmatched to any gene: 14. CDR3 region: CASSMGTGKGAKPPLHF. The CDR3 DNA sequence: TGTGCCAGTAGTATGGGGACAGGGAAAGGGGCAAAGCCACCCCTCCACTTT.

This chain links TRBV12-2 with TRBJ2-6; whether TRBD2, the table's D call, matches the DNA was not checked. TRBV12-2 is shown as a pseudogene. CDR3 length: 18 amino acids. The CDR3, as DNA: TGTGCAAGTCGCTTAGGAACAGCGGGCGGATCTGGGGCCAACGTCCTGACTTTC. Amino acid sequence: CASRLGTAGGSGANVLTF.

This CDR3 reads CASSFQGGEKLFF. For the CDR3, the DNA is TGTGCCAGCAGCTTCCAGGGGGGAGAAAAACTGTTTTTT. The chain combines TRBV11-2 with TRBJ1-4; 7 nucleotides agree with TRBD1. J was trimmed by 8 bases and V by 3 bases; bases with no gene match: 3. Germline V CDR1 and CDR2: SGHAT, FQNNGV. This CDR3 contains 13 residues.

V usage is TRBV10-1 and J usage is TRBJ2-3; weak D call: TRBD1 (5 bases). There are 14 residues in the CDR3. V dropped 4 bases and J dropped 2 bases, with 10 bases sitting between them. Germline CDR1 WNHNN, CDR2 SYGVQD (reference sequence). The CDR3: CASSGQLTTDTQYF. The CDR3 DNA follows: TGCGCCAGCAGTGGACAGTTAACCACAGATACGCAGTATTTT.

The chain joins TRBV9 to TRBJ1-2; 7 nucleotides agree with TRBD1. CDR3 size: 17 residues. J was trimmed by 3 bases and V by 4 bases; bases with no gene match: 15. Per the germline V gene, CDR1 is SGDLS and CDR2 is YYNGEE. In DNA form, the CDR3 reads TGTGCCAGCAGCCCGCACCGCAATGAGGGGGCGGACTATGGCTACACCTTC. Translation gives CASSPHRNEGADYGYTF.

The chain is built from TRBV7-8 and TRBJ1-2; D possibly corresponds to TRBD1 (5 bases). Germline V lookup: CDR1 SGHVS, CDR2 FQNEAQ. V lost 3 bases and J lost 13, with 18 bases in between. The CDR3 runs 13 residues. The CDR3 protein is CASSFGGGMGGTF. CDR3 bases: TGTGCCAGCAGCTTCGGCGGGGGTATGGGGGGCACCTTC.

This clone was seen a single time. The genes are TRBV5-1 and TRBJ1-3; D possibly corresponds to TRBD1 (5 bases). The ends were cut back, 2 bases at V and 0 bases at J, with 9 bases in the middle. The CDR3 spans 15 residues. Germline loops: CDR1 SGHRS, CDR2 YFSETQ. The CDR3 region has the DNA TGCGCCAGCAGCTTTGGGGCTAGCTCTGGAAACACCATATATTTT. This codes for CASSFGASSGNTIYF.